This is a list of T cell receptor beta chains from one sample in a study of vaccination effects on CD4 cells after COVID-19. The data were produced by immunoSEQ multiplex PCR, yet TCRdb's version contains in-frame clones alone and is incomplete. The repertoire consists of about 73,000 clones, with roughly 74% occurring once and the leading ten covering over 2.5%. These receptors have no identified antigens. Sequenced material: CD4+ T cells from PBMCs cultured with HCoV-NL63 spike peptides, taken before COVID-19 vaccination. The source is a human donor who received a COVID-19 vaccine. Both conserved end residues are part of each CDR3. The order of the fields is clone size, V gene, D gene, J gene, CDR3 DNA, CDR3 protein. The D gene is left open where the match is weak. Size values are once, few and many counts, or a class for expanded clones, and some rows have none.

-	TRBV7-2	-	TRBJ2-2	TGTGCCAGCAGCCCCACCGCAGGGGCCGGGGAGCTGTTTTTT	CASSPTAGAGELFF
once	TRBV7-9	-	TRBJ2-1	TGTGCCAGCAGCTCCCCCGGCGGGGCTGTTTCTTTCAATGAGCAGTTCTTC	CASSSPGGAVSFNEQFF
-	TRBV18	-	TRBJ2-2	TGTGCCAGCTCACCGAGACAGGCGGGAGACACCGGGGAGCTGTTTTTT	CASSPRQAGDTGELFF
-	TRBV24-1	TRBD1	TRBJ2-1	TGTGCCACCAGTGACCCCGGACAGGGACCCTCCTACAATGAGCAGTTCTTC	CATSDPGQGPSYNEQFF
-	TRBV12-3/TRBV12-4	-	TRBJ1-2	TGTGCCAGCAGTTTAGAGCAGAGGCGCTACACCTTC	CASSLEQRRYTF
-	TRBV5-1	-	TRBJ2-3	TGCGCCAGCAGCAAGGGGAGTGCAGATACGCAGTATTTT	CASSKGSADTQYF
-	TRBV3-1/TRBV3-2	-	TRBJ2-3	TGTGCCAGCAGCCATGGGGGGCACACAGATACGCAGTATTTT	CASSHGGHTDTQYF
-	TRBV5-1	-	TRBJ2-5	TGCGCCAGCAGCTTGACAGTACTACTGCAAGAGACCCAGTACTTC	CASSLTVLLQETQYF
-	TRBV6-1	-	TRBJ1-2	TGTGCCAGCAGTGAAGTTGCGGGGGGATATGGCTACACCTTC	CASSEVAGGYGYTF
-	TRBV5-5	-	TRBJ1-5	TGTGCCAGCAGCCCCGTGAGTGGGAGGGGCAATCAGCCCCAGCATTTT	CASSPVSGRGNQPQHF
-	TRBV7-9	TRBD1	TRBJ1-4	TGTGCCAGCAGCGCCCCAATAGGGGGCGGGAAGTCGAATGAAAAACTGTTTTTT	CASSAPIGGGKSNEKLFF
-	TRBV4-1	TRBD1	TRBJ1-5	TGCGCCAGCAGCGCCCCGGGACAGGTCGGCAATCAGCCCCAGCATTTT	CASSAPGQVGNQPQHF
once	TRBV2	-	TRBJ2-3	TGTGCCAGCAGTGAAGGTTTAGATACGCAGTATTTT	CASSEGLDTQYF
-	TRBV5-1	-	TRBJ1-2	TGCGCCAGCAGCTTGCCTGGCGGAGAAGCTAACTATGGCTACACCTTC	CASSLPGGEANYGYTF
few	TRBV24-1	-	TRBJ1-5	TGTGCCACCAGTGGGGTGGGGCTGGGCAATCAGCCCCAGCATTTT	CATSGVGLGNQPQHF
-	TRBV5-1	TRBD1	TRBJ2-5	TGCGCCAGCAGCTCGTGGACAGGGGTGGGCGAGACCCAGTACTTC	CASSSWTGVGETQYF
-	TRBV7-9	-	TRBJ1-3	TGTGCCAGCAGTTACTCTCGTTGGGGGGCCCGATCTGGAAACACCATATATTTT	CASSYSRWGARSGNTIYF
-	TRBV6-6	-	TRBJ2-1	TGTGCCAGCAGCCGCGATGCTGAGCAGTTCTTC	CASSRDAEQFF
-	TRBV25-1	TRBD2	TRBJ2-3	TGTGCCAGCAGTGCGGGACTAGCTCGCGGTACGCAGTATTTT	CASSAGLARGTQYF
-	TRBV12-5	-	TRBJ1-4	TGTGCTAGTGGTTCCCCCAGAGTGGGACTGTTTTTT	CASGSPRVGLFF
-	TRBV11-2	TRBD1	TRBJ1-2	TGTGCCAGCAGCCCGGGACAGAGGAGTACCAACACCTTC	CASSPGQRSTNTF
-	TRBV7-2	-	TRBJ2-5	TGTGCCACCGGGACGCCGGAGCAAGAGACCCAGTACTTC	CATGTPEQETQYF
-	TRBV7-2	TRBD2	TRBJ2-5	TGTGCCAGCAGCCCAGGACTAGCGGGGGGTTCCGAAGAGACCCAGTACTTC	CASSPGLAGGSEETQYF
-	TRBV7-9	-	TRBJ1-1	TGTGCCAGCAGCTTACCAGGCTTCAACACTGAAGCTTTCTTT	CASSLPGFNTEAFF
-	TRBV2	-	TRBJ1-6	TGTGCCACTATAGACAGGTCCAAGTCACCCCTCCACTTT	CATIDRSKSPLHF
-	TRBV7-9	TRBD1	TRBJ1-2	TGTGCCAGCAGCCAGGACAGGTCGGGTGGCTACACCTTC	CASSQDRSGGYTF